One and the same sample provided the 19 T cell receptor beta chains below, sequenced in a study of blood T cell repertoires in COVID-19. The repertoire was sequenced with immunoSEQ multiplex PCR; TCRdb's copy has only in-frame clones and lacks some. The repertoire holds tens of thousands of clones, around 87% seen once, with 7% to 9% in the top ten. Sequencing input: peripheral blood. These receptors were obtained from a human donor with acute or convalescent COVID-19. The donor label of this sample is uncertain.

The chain couples TRBV28 to TRBJ1-4; 7 positions match TRBD1. Germline CDR1 MDHEN, CDR2 SYDVKM. CDR3 size: 17 residues. With V trimmed by 3 bases and J by 5 bases, 12 bases remained unmatched. The CDR3 loop reads CASSFMGPQGVNEKLFF. CDR3 nucleotides: TGTGCCAGCAGTTTTATGGGTCCGCAGGGGGTGAATGAAAAACTGTTTTTT. Full variable domain (rest looked up from reference TRBV28 and TRBJ1-4): DVKVTQSSRYLVKRTGEKVFLECVQDMDHENMFWYRQDPGLGLRLIYFSYDVKMKEKGDIPEGYSVSREKKERFSLILESASTNQTSMYLCASSFMGPQGVNEKLFFGSGTQLSVL.

V is TRBV19 and J is TRBJ2-3, with 9 bases lining up with TRBD2. CDR3 length equals 17 residues. CDR1 is LNHDA, CDR2 SQIVND, per germline (reference sequence). Trimming at V came to 2 bases and at J to 1 base, leaving 7 bases not matched to a gene. CDR3 region: CASSIKISGGRTDTQYF. The CDR3 region has the DNA TGTGCCAGTAGTATAAAAATCAGCGGGGGGCGCACAGATACGCAGTATTTT.

The chain carries TRBV27 and TRBJ1-2, with 8 nucleotides matching TRBD1. Germline V gene sequence: CDR1 MNHEY, CDR2 SMNVEV (reference sequence). The CDR3 consists of 13 residues. Trimming at V came to 3 bases and at J to 8 bases, leaving 5 bases not matched to a gene. The CDR3, as DNA: TGTGCCAGCAGTTTCCGGACAGGGTGGGGCTACACCTTC. This sequence encodes CASSFRTGWGYTF.

The chain combines TRBV18 with TRBJ2-7, with a weak D call TRBD1 (6 bases). CDR3 length: 14 residues. The V and J ends lost 4 bases and 2 bases respectively, with 12 bases between them. The germline V gene has CDR1 KGHSH and CDR2 LQKENI. In DNA, the CDR3 is TGTGCCAGCTCACTCGAGCAGGGGCCCTACGAGCAGTACTTC. Encoded protein: CASSLEQGPYEQYF.

V gene TRBV24-1 combines with J gene TRBJ2-2; 9 bases match TRBD2. V trimming: 4 bases; J trimming: 6 bases; junction bases outside the gene matches: 2. The germline V gene has CDR1 KGHDR and CDR2 SFDVKD. The CDR3 spans 14 residues. The CDR3 loop is CATSEASGAGELFF. As DNA, the CDR3 is TGTGCCACCAGTGAGGCTAGCGGGGCCGGGGAGCTGTTTTTT.

This clone came up once. J is TRBJ2-2 and V is TRBV5-1; 14 bases are a match to TRBD2. In germline, CDR1 is SGHRS, CDR2 YFSETQ. This CDR3 region has 19 residues. Trimming removed 4 bases from V and 1 base from J; junction bases left unmatched: 9. CDR3 protein: CASSLQGTSGGMNTGELFF. The CDR3 coding sequence is TGCGCCAGCAGCCTCCAAGGGACTAGCGGGGGAATGAACACCGGGGAGCTGTTTTTT.

Comments on this clone: The germline gene is not matched at one end of the junction; a read error may be the cause. The CDR3 sequence is CASSLGDNYEQYF. CDR3 nucleotide sequence: TGTGCTAGCAGCCTAGGGGACAACTACGAGCAGTACTTC. The J gene is TRBJ2-7, the V gene TRBV7-7, with D perhaps matching TRBD1 (6 bases). The CDR3 runs to 13 residues. Looked up from germline, CDR1 is SSHAT and CDR2 is FNYEAQ (reference sequence).

Only one count was recorded for this clone. Compared with germline, one end of the junction differs, possibly owing to a read error. This chain uses TRBV13 with TRBJ2-1; 7 bases line up with TRBD1. The CDR3 contains 15 residues. Germline V CDR1 and CDR2: PRHDT, FYEKMQ (reference sequence). CDR3 loop: CASSLGQVPYNEQFF. CDR3 nucleotide sequence: TGTGCCAGCAGCCTAGGACAGGTGCCCTACAATGAGCAGTTCTTC.

This clone was detected once. The chain uses TRBV3-1 (or the pseudogene TRBV3-2) and TRBJ2-2; TRBD1 aligns across 9 bases. The CDR3 is 19 amino acids. After removal of 0 bases from V and 2 bases from J, the junction contained 10 bases not matched to a gene. Germline V gene data show CDR1 as LGHDT and CDR2 as YNNKEL (reference sequence). The CDR3 DNA reads TGTGCCAGCAGCCAAGAACCCTCTCCGGACAGGGGAAACACCGGGGAGCTGTTTTTT. Protein sequence: CASSQEPSPDRGNTGELFF.

This chain connects TRBV6-2 or TRBV6-3 to TRBJ1-2; D gene unclear. The CDR3 has 15 residues. The V gene's germline CDR1 is MNHEY and CDR2 SVGEGT. V gave up 4 bases and J gave up 3 bases, with 15 bases separating them. CDR3 DNA: TGTGCCAGCAGTTCCCTTGGGGAGGAGTACTATGGCTACACCTTC. Encoded protein: CASSSLGEEYYGYTF.

The rearrangement joins TRBV27 to TRBJ2-2, with D maybe TRBD1 (5 bases). Trimming removed 10 bases from V and 3 bases from J, with 18 bases in between. The CDR3 loop spans 15 amino acids. Looked up from germline, CDR1 is MNHEY and CDR2 is SMNVEV (reference sequence). The CDR3 nucleotides are TGTGCCACCAGGGAACACCAGGCGTACACCGGGGAGCTGTTTTTT. It encodes CATREHQAYTGELFF.

J is TRBJ1-1 and V is TRBV2; no clear D. CDR3 length equals 14 residues. The V gene lost 0 bases and the J gene lost 8 bases, with 13 bases spanning the gap. Per germline, CDR1 SNHLY and CDR2 FYNNEI. DNA of the CDR3: TGTGCCAGCAGTGAAGCGCCATCGTACGGGGAAGCTTTCTTT. Its protein is CASSEAPSYGEAFF.

The rearrangement links TRBV11-2 to TRBJ1-1; 9 bases are shared with TRBD1. Per germline, CDR1 SGHAT and CDR2 FQNNGV. The CDR3 has 14 amino acids. Unmatched junction bases numbered 2, after V lost 3 bases and J lost 3 bases. The CDR3 region is CASSFRQGDTEAFF. The CDR3 bases are TGTGCCAGCAGCTTTAGACAGGGGGACACTGAAGCTTTCTTT.

A few counts support this clone. The rearrangement links TRBV7-9 to TRBJ1-5; 7 bases are shared with TRBD1. The V gene end was trimmed by 1 base and the J gene end by 2 bases; junction bases not matched to a gene: 5. The CDR3 length is 16 residues. Per germline, CDR1 SEHNR and CDR2 FQNEAQ (reference sequence). The CDR3: CASSLGDSLGNQPQHF. CDR3 sequence (DNA): TGTGCCAGCAGCTTAGGGGACAGCCTTGGCAATCAGCCCCAGCATTTT.

In this sample, this clone turned up a few times. The rearrangement joins TRBV7-2 to TRBJ2-3; 7 bases fit TRBD1. The germline V gene has CDR1 SGHTA and CDR2 FQGNSA. CDR3 length: 14 amino acids. Unmatched junction bases numbered 2, after V lost 5 bases and J lost 0 bases. CDR3 nucleotides: TGTGCCAGCAGCAGACAGGGAAGCACAGATACGCAGTATTTT. It encodes CASSRQGSTDTQYF.

V and J are TRBV6-2 or TRBV6-3 and TRBJ1-1; D uncertain. The V gene's germline CDR1 is MNHEY and CDR2 SVGEGT. Deletions cut 4 bases from V and 2 bases from J, with 17 bases between. The CDR3 has 16 residues. In DNA form, the CDR3 reads TGTGCCAGCAGTTTCTCTCGGGGAGGATTAAACACTGAAGCTTTCTTT. It translates to CASSFSRGGLNTEAFF.

The sample holds one count of this clone. The DNA of the CDR3 is TGTGCCAGTAGTATCAGGGACAGCGAGCAGTACTTC. Encoded protein: CASSIRDSEQYF. The chain recombines TRBV19 with TRBJ2-7; TRBD1 agrees at 7 bases. V lost 3 bases to trimming and J lost 6 bases; unmatched junction nucleotides: 2. This CDR3 has 12 residues. The germline V gene encodes CDR1 LNHDA and CDR2 SQIVND (reference sequence).

The V and J genes are TRBV10-3 and TRBJ2-7; D might be TRBD1 (6 bases). The germline V gene has CDR1 ENHRY and CDR2 SYGVKD. CDR3 size: 12 residues. V was shortened by 4 bases and J by 2 bases, with 6 bases between the two germline ends. The CDR3 coding sequence is TGTGCCATCAGTGGGACAGCCTACGAGCAGTACTTC. This sequence encodes CAISGTAYEQYF.

The chain recombines TRBV7-9 with TRBJ1-2; 7 nucleotides align to TRBD1. This CDR3 spans 13 amino acids. The junction had 4 bases not matched to a gene; V was cut back by 5 bases and J by 4 bases. CDR1 and CDR2 (germline): SEHNR, FQNEAQ (reference sequence). CDR3 region: CASSTGTVYGYTF. In DNA, the CDR3 is TGTGCCAGCAGCACCGGGACAGTCTATGGCTACACCTTC.